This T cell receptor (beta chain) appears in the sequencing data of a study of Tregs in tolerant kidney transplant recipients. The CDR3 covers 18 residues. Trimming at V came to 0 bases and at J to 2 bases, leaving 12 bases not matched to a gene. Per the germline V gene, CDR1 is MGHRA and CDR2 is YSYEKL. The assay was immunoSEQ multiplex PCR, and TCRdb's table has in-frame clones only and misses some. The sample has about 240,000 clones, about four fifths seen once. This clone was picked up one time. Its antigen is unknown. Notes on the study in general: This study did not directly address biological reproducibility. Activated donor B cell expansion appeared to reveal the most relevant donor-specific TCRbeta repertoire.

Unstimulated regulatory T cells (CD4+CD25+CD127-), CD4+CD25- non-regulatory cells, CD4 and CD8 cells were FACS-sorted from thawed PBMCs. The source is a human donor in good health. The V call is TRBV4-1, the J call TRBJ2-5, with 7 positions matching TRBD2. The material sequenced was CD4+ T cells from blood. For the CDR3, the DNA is TGCGCCAGCAGCCAAGAAGGGAGGGGCAGGTTCCTGCAAGAGACCCAGTACTTC. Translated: CASSQEGRGRFLQETQYF.